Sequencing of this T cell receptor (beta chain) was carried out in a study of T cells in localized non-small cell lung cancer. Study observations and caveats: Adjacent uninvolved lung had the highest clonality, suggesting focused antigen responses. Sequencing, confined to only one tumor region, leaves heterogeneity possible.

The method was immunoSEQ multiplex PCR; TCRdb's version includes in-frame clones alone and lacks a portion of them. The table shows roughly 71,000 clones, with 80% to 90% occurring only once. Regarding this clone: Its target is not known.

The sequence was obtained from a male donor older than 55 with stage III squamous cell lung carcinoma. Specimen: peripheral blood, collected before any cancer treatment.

The CDR3 nucleotides are TGTGCCAGCAGCTCCGGGACCCCGGCCGGTACGCAGTATTTT. Encoded protein: CASSSGTPAGTQYF. The chain combines TRBV7-9 with TRBJ2-3; D is possibly TRBD1 or TRBD2 (5 bases each). CDR3 size: 14 residues. V shed 4 bases and J shed 8 bases, with 16 bases lying between them. Germline assignment: CDR1 SEHNR and CDR2 FQNEAQ (reference sequence).